The sequence of this T cell receptor beta chain was determined in a study of blood T cell repertoires in COVID-19. The overall study: Samples came from the United States, Italy and Spain, spanning acute and convalescent COVID-19. The cDNA or gDNA used as material had been derived from T cells, B-cell-depleted T cells, or PBMCs.

This CDR3 has 12 amino acids. V was pared by 2 bases and J by 7 bases, with 8 bases between. CDR1 is MDHEN and CDR2 is SYDVKM in the germline V gene. Clones were read by immunoSEQ multiplex PCR, and TCRdb kept only the in-frame ones, dropping some. Of about 180,000 clones listed, approximately 90% are singletons. The chain uses TRBV28 and TRBJ1-2; D is uncertain. The specimen was peripheral blood. The receptor was derived from a woman aged 25 to 39 with acute or convalescent COVID-19. The CDR3: CASSLATVGYTF. CDR3 in DNA: TGTGCCAGCAGTTTAGCCACAGTTGGCTACACCTTC.